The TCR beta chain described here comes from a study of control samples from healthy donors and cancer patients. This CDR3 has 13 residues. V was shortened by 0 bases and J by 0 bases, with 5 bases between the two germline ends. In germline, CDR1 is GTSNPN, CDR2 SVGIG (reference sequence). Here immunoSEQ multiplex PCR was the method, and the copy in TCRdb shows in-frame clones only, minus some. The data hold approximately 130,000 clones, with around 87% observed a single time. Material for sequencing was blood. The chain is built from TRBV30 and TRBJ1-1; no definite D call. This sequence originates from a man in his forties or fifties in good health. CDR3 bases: TGTGCCTGGAGTGTACAGATGAACACTGAAGCTTTCTTT. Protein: CAWSVQMNTEAFF. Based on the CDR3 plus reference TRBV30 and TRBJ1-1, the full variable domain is SQTIHQWPATLVQPVGSPLSLECTVEGTSNPNLYWYRQAAGRGLQLLFYSVGIGQISSEVPQNLSASRPQDRQFILSSKKLLLSDSGFYLCAWSVQMNTEAFFGQGTRLTVV.